The text below deals with one T cell receptor (beta chain). The antigen remains unidentified. Together with a sample-barcoded 5' primer, a J-beta primer mix was included in a second PCR lasting 7 to 11 cycles. One entry per CDR3 protein, called by TCRdb with MiXCR from the 5' RACE reads. The sample carries more than 800,000 distinct CDR3 sequences, 29% recorded once. This entry is derived from a study of blood T cells in healthy people across ages. CDR1 SEHNR and CDR2 FQNEAQ come from the germline V gene (reference sequence). The CDR3 is 20 amino acids. Every donor contributed 8 to 10 milliliters of peripheral blood by blood draw. Findings and limits, study-wide: Unsorted PBMCs blocked a conclusive comparison of naive and antigen-experienced cells.

Sample: blood. The TCR was taken from a woman aged 80 or over in good health. The chain carries TRBV7-9 and TRBJ2-1, with D possibly being TRBD1 (5 bases). The J call is uncertain, as TRBJ2-7 better fits the DNA end. In DNA form, the CDR3 reads TGTGCCAGCAGCTGGCAGGGTGACGCCTCAGGCTTGCGCTCCCACAATGAGCAGTACTTC. It codes for CASSWQGDASGLRSHNEQYF.